The rows below give T cell receptor beta chains drawn from one sample of a study of T cell changes during pregnancy in multiple sclerosis. Using immunoSEQ multiplex PCR, the repertoire was profiled, and TCRdb retains in-frame clones only, with some absent. The repertoire holds over 35,000 clones, with 91% as singletons. Sequenced here: CD4+ T cells from peripheral blood mononuclear cells, sampled in the third trimester of pregnancy. The receptors originated from a female donor in good health, enrolled as a control in a pregnancy study. The CDR3 runs from the conserved cysteine through the conserved F or W. Fields, in order: V gene, D gene, J gene, clone size, CDR3 protein, CDR3 DNA. A D gene is named only where the DNA matches it firmly. For some rows the clone size is stated as once, few or many, or as a class when expanded; others skip it.

TRBV9	NA	TRBJ2-7	NA	CASSPAGRTVSDYEQYF	TGTGCCAGCAGCCCTGCTGGGAGGACGGTCTCGGACTACGAGCAGTACTTC
TRBV19	NA	TRBJ2-1	NA	CASSQQGTLSNEQFF	TGTGCCAGTAGCCAACAGGGGACTTTATCTAATGAGCAGTTCTTC
TRBV7-2	NA	TRBJ2-7	NA	CASSFGGSTYEQYF	TGTGCCAGCAGCTTCGGCGGCAGCACCTACGAGCAGTACTTC
TRBV2	TRBD1	TRBJ2-7	NA	CASTQTGGVYEQYF	TGTGCCAGCACCCAGACAGGGGGGGTTTACGAGCAGTACTTC
TRBV5-4	TRBD1	TRBJ1-6	NA	CASSSGQDAYNSPLHF	TGTGCCAGCAGCTCAGGACAGGACGCCTATAATTCACCCCTCCACTTT
TRBV4-3	TRBD2	TRBJ2-5	NA	CASSQGGGLQETQYF	TGCGCCAGCAGCCAAGGGGGGGGACTGCAAGAGACCCAGTACTTC
TRBV28	NA	TRBJ2-3	NA	CASSSAGAGDTDTQYF	TGTGCCAGCAGTTCGGCAGGAGCGGGTGACACAGATACGCAGTATTTT
TRBV6-1	TRBD1	TRBJ2-5	NA	CASRRDRGGETQYF	TGTGCCAGCAGGCGGGACAGGGGAGGGGAGACCCAGTACTTC
TRBV30	TRBD1	TRBJ2-7	NA	CAWSKGGDRGGYEQYF	TGTGCCTGGAGCAAAGGGGGGGACAGGGGCGGTTACGAGCAGTACTTC
TRBV7-8	NA	TRBJ2-5	NA	CASSLRGGTVQETQYF	TGTGCCAGCAGTCTTCGAGGCGGGACAGTCCAAGAGACCCAGTACTTC
TRBV10-3	NA	TRBJ1-2	NA	CAIRQTDYGYTF	TGTGCCATCAGACAGACCGACTATGGCTACACCTTC
TRBV10-3	TRBD1	TRBJ2-1	once	CAITSTGSYNEQFF	TGTGCCATCACCTCGACAGGGTCCTACAATGAGCAGTTCTTC
TRBV7-2	TRBD2	TRBJ2-5	NA	CASSLEASGGTRKSGTQYF	TGTGCCAGCAGCTTAGAGGCTAGCGGGGGGACCCGTAAAAGTGGAACCCAGTACTTC
TRBV9	NA	TRBJ1-2	few	CASSGGYGYTF	TGTGCCAGCAGCGGAGGTTATGGCTACACCTTC
TRBV9	TRBD2	TRBJ2-1	NA	CASSVAKLAGSGEQFF	TGTGCCAGCAGCGTAGCTAAACTAGCGGGGAGCGGTGAGCAGTTCTTC
TRBV7-2	NA	TRBJ1-2	NA	CASSLSGVGYTF	TGTGCCAGCAGCCTCTCAGGGGTTGGCTACACCTTC
TRBV2	NA	TRBJ1-2	NA	CASSVGSYGYTF	TGTGCCAGCAGCGTCGGGAGCTATGGCTACACCTTC
TRBV7-2	NA	TRBJ2-3	NA	CASSLMEISSDTQYF	TGTGCCAGCAGCTTAATGGAGATTTCCTCAGATACGCAGTATTTT
TRBV18	TRBD2	TRBJ2-7	few	CASSPRAGLAGSYEQYF	TGTGCCAGCTCACCAAGAGCCGGACTAGCGGGGTCCTACGAGCAGTACTTC
TRBV27	NA	TRBJ1-2	NA	CASSSMLGGPYGYTF	TGTGCCAGCAGTTCAATGTTAGGCGGGCCTTATGGCTACACCTTC
TRBV25-1	TRBD2	TRBJ2-2	NA	CASSEVRGLAVTGELFF	TGTGCCAGCAGTGAGGTCCGAGGACTAGCAGTCACCGGGGAGCTGTTTTTT
TRBV7-9	NA	TRBJ1-3	NA	CASSFTDRISGNTIYF	TGTGCCAGCAGCTTCACAGACAGGATCTCTGGAAACACCATATATTTT
TRBV7-7	NA	TRBJ1-4	NA	CASSQGIATNEKLFF	TGTGCTAGCAGCCAGGGGATAGCAACTAATGAAAAACTGTTTTTT
TRBV6-6	TRBD2	TRBJ2-7	NA	CASSPLKTSGVGQYF	TGTGCCAGCAGCCCATTGAAGACTAGCGGGGTGGGGCAGTACTTC
TRBV5-1	NA	TRBJ2-7	NA	CASSLLAQVTSGYEQYF	TGCGCCAGCAGCTTGTTGGCCCAGGTCACGAGCGGTTACGAGCAGTACTTC
TRBV7-8	TRBD1	TRBJ2-7	NA	CASSFHRDRVYEQYF	TGTGCCAGCAGTTTCCACCGGGACAGGGTTTACGAGCAGTACTTC
TRBV18	NA	TRBJ2-5	NA	CASSPTGPKETQYF	TGTGCCAGCTCACCGACAGGACCCAAAGAGACCCAGTACTTC
TRBV5-4	TRBD1	TRBJ2-1	NA	CASSLGQGPYNEQFF	TGTGCCAGCAGCCTAGGACAGGGCCCCTACAATGAGCAGTTCTTC
TRBV28	TRBD1	TRBJ1-1	NA	CASSLWGQGARAEAFF	TGTGCCAGCAGTTTATGGGGACAGGGGGCAAGAGCTGAAGCTTTCTTT
TRBV7-9	TRBD1	TRBJ2-7	NA	CASSSTGGEQYF	TGTGCCAGCAGCTCGACAGGGGGCGAGCAGTACTTC
TRBV6-5	NA	TRBJ2-2	NA	CASSRAGELFF	TGTGCCAGCAGTCGTGCCGGGGAGCTGTTTTTT
TRBV28	TRBD2	TRBJ2-5	once	CASSLAGGGETQYF	TGTGCCAGCAGCCTAGCGGGAGGTGGAGAGACCCAGTACTTC
TRBV30	TRBD1	TRBJ1-2	NA	CAWSLRGLANYGYTF	TGTGCCTGGAGTCTCAGGGGGCTTGCTAACTATGGCTACACCTTC
TRBV30	NA	TRBJ2-5	NA	CAWRPIGGWETQYF	TGTGCCTGGAGGCCGATCGGAGGGTGGGAGACCCAGTACTTC
TRBV18	NA	TRBJ1-1	few	CASSPTGIQNTEAFF	TGTGCCAGCTCGCCAACAGGGATCCAGAACACTGAAGCTTTCTTT
TRBV5-1	TRBD1	TRBJ2-3	NA	CASSSYPPGQGTDTQYF	TGCGCCAGCAGCTCGTATCCTCCGGGACAGGGCACAGATACGCAGTATTTT
TRBV7-9	TRBD2	TRBJ2-1	NA	CASSATSGTTNNEQFF	TGTGCCAGCAGCGCCACGTCCGGGACTACCAACAATGAGCAGTTCTTC
TRBV30	TRBD1	TRBJ1-2	NA	CAWSAQGGAYGYTF	TGTGCCTGGAGCGCGCAGGGGGGCGCGTACGGCTACACCTTC
TRBV19	TRBD1	TRBJ2-1	NA	CASTPAGTGGSYNEQFF	TGTGCCAGTACCCCCGCAGGGACAGGGGGATCCTACAATGAGCAGTTCTTC
TRBV9	NA	TRBJ2-1	few	CASSDPRDQVQQFF	TGTGCCAGCAGCGACCCGCGGGACCAGGTACAGCAGTTCTTC
TRBV27	TRBD2	TRBJ2-4	NA	CASSPPAASGKNIQYF	TGTGCCAGCAGTCCCCCGGCGGCTAGCGGAAAAAACATTCAGTACTTC
TRBV30	NA	TRBJ1-5	NA	CAWSGGLSNQPQHF	TGTGCCTGGAGTGGTGGGCTCTCCAATCAGCCCCAGCATTTT
TRBV7-7	NA	TRBJ2-3	NA	CASSLGTGKGEDTQYF	TGTGCTAGCAGCTTGGGTACAGGGAAGGGGGAAGATACGCAGTATTTT
TRBV5-5	NA	TRBJ2-2	NA	CASSLGIIGGGVITGELFF	TGTGCCAGCAGCTTGGGTATTATTGGGGGGGGCGTGATCACCGGGGAGCTGTTTTTT
TRBV7-2	NA	TRBJ2-5	NA	CASSPPGSGKWTQYF	TGTGCCAGCAGCCCCCCGGGGAGCGGTAAATGGACCCAGTACTTC
TRBV27	NA	TRBJ1-5	NA	CASSPTRSNQPQHF	TGTGCCAGCAGTCCCACACGTAGCAATCAGCCCCAGCATTTT
TRBV5-1	TRBD1	TRBJ1-1	NA	CASGTGDVNTEAFF	TGCGCCAGTGGGACAGGGGATGTGAACACTGAAGCTTTCTTT
TRBV6-4	TRBD2	TRBJ2-1	NA	CASSEGTSGHNEQFF	TGTGCCAGCAGTGAAGGGACTAGCGGCCACAATGAGCAGTTCTTC
TRBV7-2	TRBD1	TRBJ1-2	NA	CASRPGGANYGYTF	TGTGCCAGCAGGCCAGGGGGCGCGAACTATGGCTACACCTTC
TRBV29-1	TRBD1	TRBJ1-2	NA	CSAEDREIRGYTF	TGCAGCGCCGAGGACAGGGAAATCCGGGGCTACACCTTC
TRBV6-6	NA	TRBJ2-5	NA	CASSYRPEVNQETQYF	TGTGCCAGCAGTTACCGTCCTGAGGTAAACCAAGAGACCCAGTACTTC
TRBV9	NA	TRBJ2-2	NA	CASSSRTLTNTGELFF	TGTGCCAGCAGCTCTCGGACTCTAACGAACACCGGGGAGCTGTTTTTT
TRBV30	TRBD2	TRBJ2-3	NA	CAWSVQAGGPGDTQYF	TGTGCCTGGAGTGTACAAGCGGGAGGGCCCGGAGATACGCAGTATTTT
TRBV19	NA	TRBJ1-1	once	CASSIGGRMNTEAFF	TGTGCCAGTAGTATAGGCGGCAGAATGAACACTGAAGCTTTCTTT
TRBV7-9	NA	TRBJ1-1	NA	CASSSNVAEAFF	TGTGCCAGCAGCTCAAACGTAGCCGAAGCTTTCTTT
TRBV9	TRBD2	TRBJ2-5	NA	CASNGGRAGETQYF	TGTGCCAGCAATGGCGGGAGGGCCGGTGAGACCCAGTACTTC
TRBV18	TRBD1	TRBJ2-5	NA	CASSPRTGDEPQETQYF	TGTGCCAGCTCACCGAGGACAGGTGACGAACCACAAGAGACCCAGTACTTC